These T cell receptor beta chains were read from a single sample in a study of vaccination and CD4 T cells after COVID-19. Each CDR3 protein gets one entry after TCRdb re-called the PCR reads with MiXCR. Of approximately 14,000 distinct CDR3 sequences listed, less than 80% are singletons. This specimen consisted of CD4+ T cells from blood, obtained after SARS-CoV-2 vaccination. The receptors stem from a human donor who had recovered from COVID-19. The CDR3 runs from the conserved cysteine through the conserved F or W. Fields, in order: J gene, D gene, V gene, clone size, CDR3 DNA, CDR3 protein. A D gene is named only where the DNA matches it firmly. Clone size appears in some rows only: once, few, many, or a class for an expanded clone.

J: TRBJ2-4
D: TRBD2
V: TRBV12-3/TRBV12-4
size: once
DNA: TGTGCCAGCGTAGCGGGGATAGCCAAAAACATTCAGTACTTC
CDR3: CASVAGIAKNIQYF

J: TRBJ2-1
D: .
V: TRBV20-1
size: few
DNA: TGCAGTTCGAGCCGGGGCCCTTACAATGAGCAGTTCTTC
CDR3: CSSSRGPYNEQFF

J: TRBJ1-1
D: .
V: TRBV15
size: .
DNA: TGTGCCACCAGCAGAGTGGGTGAGCGAACTGAAGCTTTCTTT
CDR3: CATSRVGERTEAFF

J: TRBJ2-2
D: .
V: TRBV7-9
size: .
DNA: TGTGCCAGCAAGTCGTCCGGGGAGCTATTTTTT
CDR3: CASKSSGELFF

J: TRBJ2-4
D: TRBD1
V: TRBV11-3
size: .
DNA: TGTGCCAGCAGCTTAGGAAGAGGGGGCAACATTCAGTACTTC
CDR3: CASSLGRGGNIQYF

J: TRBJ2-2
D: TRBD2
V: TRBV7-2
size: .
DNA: TGTGCCAGCAGCTTTAGGGTCCGGAGCGGGAGACCGAACACCGGGGAGCTGTTTTTT
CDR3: CASSFRVRSGRPNTGELFF

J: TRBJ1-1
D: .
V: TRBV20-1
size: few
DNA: TGCAGTGCTAGAGATAACACCGACGAAGCTTTCTTT
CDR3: CSARDNTDEAFF

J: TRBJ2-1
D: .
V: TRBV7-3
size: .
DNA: TGTGCCAGCAGCTTAATGGGGCCGGGAGCGTCTGATGAGCAGTTCTTC
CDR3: CASSLMGPGASDEQFF

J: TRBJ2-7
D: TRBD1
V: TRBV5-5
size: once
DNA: TGTGCCAGCAGCTTGGTGGGACAGGGATTTTACGAGCAGTACTTC
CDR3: CASSLVGQGFYEQYF

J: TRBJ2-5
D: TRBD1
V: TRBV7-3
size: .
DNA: TGTGCCAGCAGTCAGGGGGCATGGGAGACCCAGTACTTC
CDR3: CASSQGAWETQYF

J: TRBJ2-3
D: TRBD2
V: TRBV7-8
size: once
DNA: TGTGCCAGCAATCGAAAGCGGGAGGGCACAGATACGCAGTATTTT
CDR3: CASNRKREGTDTQYF

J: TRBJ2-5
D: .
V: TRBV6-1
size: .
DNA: TGTGCCAGCAGTGAGGGCGGACAAGAGACCCAGTACTTC
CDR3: CASSEGGQETQYF

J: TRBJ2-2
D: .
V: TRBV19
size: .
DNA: TGTGCCAGTAGTATGCGTTGGGGAGAGAACACCGGGGAGCTGTTTTTT
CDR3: CASSMRWGENTGELFF

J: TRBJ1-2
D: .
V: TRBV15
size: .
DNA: TGTGCCACCAGCAGAGATATATTAGGACAAGCCTATGGCTACACCTTC
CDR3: CATSRDILGQAYGYTF

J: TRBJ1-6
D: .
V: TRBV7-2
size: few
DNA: TGTGCCAGCAGCTTGTGGACTCAACGGGGTTCACCCCTCCACTTT
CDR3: CASSLWTQRGSPLHF

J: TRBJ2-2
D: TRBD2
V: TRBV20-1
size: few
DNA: TGCAGTGACCCGGGAGGAGCCGGGGAGCTGTTTTTT
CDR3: CSDPGGAGELFF

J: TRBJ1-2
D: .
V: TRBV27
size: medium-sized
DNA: TGTGCCAGCAGTTTAGTAAGAGGCTATGGCTACACCTTC
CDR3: CASSLVRGYGYTF

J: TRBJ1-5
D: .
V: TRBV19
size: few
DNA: TGTGCCAGTAGTAACGGAAATAGAAATCAGCCCCAGCATTTT
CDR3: CASSNGNRNQPQHF

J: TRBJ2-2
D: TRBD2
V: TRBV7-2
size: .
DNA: TGTGCCAGCAGCGCCTTAACTAGCGGGAGGGCCAGGGGTACCGGGGAGCTGTTTTTT
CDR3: CASSALTSGRARGTGELFF

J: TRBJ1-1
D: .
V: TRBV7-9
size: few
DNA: TGTGCCAGCAGCTTAGAAGGGAACACTGAAGCTTTCTTT
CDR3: CASSLEGNTEAFF

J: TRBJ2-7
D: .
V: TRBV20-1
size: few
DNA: TGCAGTCCAGAGGGGCTTAACTACGAGCAGTACTTC
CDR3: CSPEGLNYEQYF

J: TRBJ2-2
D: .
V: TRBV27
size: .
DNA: TGTGCCAGCAGTGAAAACACCGGGGAGCTGTTTTTT
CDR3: CASSENTGELFF

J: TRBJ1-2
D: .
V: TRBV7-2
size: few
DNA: TGTGCCAGCAGCTTAGAGGCGGGCTATGGCTACACCTTC
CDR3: CASSLEAGYGYTF

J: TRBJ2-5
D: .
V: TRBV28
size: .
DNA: TGTGCCAGCTCCCCCGGGACCACCAAAGAGACCCAGTACTTC
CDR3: CASSPGTTKETQYF

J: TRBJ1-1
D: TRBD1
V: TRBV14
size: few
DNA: TGTGCCAGCAGCCAAGTAACAGGGGTAGAAGCTTTCTTT
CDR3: CASSQVTGVEAFF

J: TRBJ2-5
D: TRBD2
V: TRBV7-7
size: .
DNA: TGTGCCAGCAGCGCCTTCGGGAGGGCCAGAGAGACCCAGTACTTC
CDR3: CASSAFGRARETQYF

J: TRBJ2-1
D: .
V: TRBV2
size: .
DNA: TGTGCCAGCAGTGGATTAGAGGGGAATGAGCAGTTCTTC
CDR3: CASSGLEGNEQFF

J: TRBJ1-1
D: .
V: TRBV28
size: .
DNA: TGTGCCAGCAGATGGACAGACACTGAAGCTTTCTTT
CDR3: CASRWTDTEAFF

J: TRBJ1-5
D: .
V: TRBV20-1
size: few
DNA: TGCAGTGCTAGAGATCGGGTGGGGAATCAGCCCCAGCATTTT
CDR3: CSARDRVGNQPQHF

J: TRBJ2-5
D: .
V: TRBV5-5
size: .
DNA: TGTGCCAGCACCTTACAGGAGACCCAGTACTTC
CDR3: CASTLQETQYF

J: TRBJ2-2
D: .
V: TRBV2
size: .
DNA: TGTGCCAGCAGTGTAGGGGTTAACACCGGGGAGCTGTTTTTT
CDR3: CASSVGVNTGELFF

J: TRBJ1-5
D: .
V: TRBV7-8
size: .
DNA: TGTGCCAGCAGCTTAGCCCGCCAAGATCAGCCCCAGCATTTT
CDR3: CASSLARQDQPQHF

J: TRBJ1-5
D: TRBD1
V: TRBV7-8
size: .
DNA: TGTGCCAGCAGCTTGGGACAGGGACAGGGTATTAGGAGCAATCAGCCCCAGCATTTT
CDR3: CASSLGQGQGIRSNQPQHF

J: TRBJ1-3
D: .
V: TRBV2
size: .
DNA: TGTGCCAGCAGGGTTCAGGGAAACTCTGGAAACACCATATATTTT
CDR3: CASRVQGNSGNTIYF

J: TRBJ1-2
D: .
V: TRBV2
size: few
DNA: TGTGCCAGCAGTGAAGCGGGTCTAGGTTTGGTCTACTATGGCTACACCTTC
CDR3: CASSEAGLGLVYYGYTF

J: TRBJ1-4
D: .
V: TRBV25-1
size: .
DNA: TGTGCCAGCAGTGAACGTGAAAAACTGTTTTTT
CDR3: CASSEREKLFF